The sequence of this T cell receptor beta chain was determined in a study of blood T cell repertoires in COVID-19. The sample holds one count of this clone. Trimming left V 1 base short and J 3 bases short, with 19 bases between. Germline V lookup: CDR1 SQVTM, CDR2 ANQGSEA. The CDR3 runs to 16 residues. Profiled with immunoSEQ multiplex PCR; TCRdb holds only in-frame clones, not every one. The repertoire has 130,000 to 150,000 clones, about nine tenths of them found once; the top ten carry about 37%. The V gene is TRBV29-1, the J gene TRBJ2-7; tentatively, D is TRBD2 (5 bases). The receptor was isolated from a man in his fifties who had recovered from COVID-19. Sequenced input: peripheral blood. This CDR3 is CSVEAPTGSGVYEQYF. The CDR3 bases are TGCAGCGTTGAAGCCCCGACGGGAAGTGGGGTCTACGAGCAGTACTTC.